The entry below gives a single T cell receptor beta chain sequence along with its context. This receptor's antigen is unknown. Base qualities are not provided; no much larger clone lies one nucleotide away. The data derive from a study of blood T cell repertoires in COVID-19 (dated by TCRdb to between 2020 and 2021). The study in broad terms: Samples from collaborators originated in the United States, Italy and Spain and spanned both the acute and convalescent phases of COVID-19. The prospective study material was composed of cDNA or gDNA derived from T cells, B-cell-depleted T cells, or PBMCs. Subjects who had been exposed to COVID-19, were actively infected with it, or had recovered from it provided the deeply sampled blood TCRbeta repertoires that made up the dataset. The repertoires were made available in a free public database intended to serve as a resource for research on the immune response to SARS-CoV-2. Samples were obtained from the ongoing ImmuneRACE study (first 160 participants) and from approximately 1,200 subjects provided by 6 global collaborators. A de-identified subject ID, COVID-19 status, age in years and sex were almost always included in the sample metadata. Where HLA class I and class II types were available, the types were taken from metadata supplied by the sample provider, not from assay-based typing.

TCRbeta CDR3 regions were amplified from genomic DNA by means of the immunoSEQ Assay, a bias-controlled multiplex PCR. The study's own analysis went as follows. Nucleated cell counts per sample were estimated from amplification of reference gene primers within the assay. Sequence reads were collapsed and filtered to measure the absolute abundance of every unique TCRbeta CDR3 rearrangement. For each sample, productive Simpson clonality was calculated as the square root of Simpson's diversity index across productive rearrangements. TCRdb retrieved this table from immuneACCESS and kept in-frame rearrangements only. Not all clones are present; in checked studies, unresolved V genes account for under half, and no reason is known for the remainder. V, J and clone size reflect that table, while D and trimming were determined from the DNA. This sample holds a few hundred thousand clones; more than 85% were observed only once. Approximately 4% of the sample lies in the top ten.

The investigation overall reported the following: Clinical and demographic metadata were provided uncurated, with the amount varying by source and participant.

The collaborating institutions used their own protocols to collect whole blood in K2EDTA tubes. For TCRbeta analysis, collaborators shipped samples in one of three forms: frozen whole blood, isolated PBMCs, or DNA extracted from either of those sample types. The CDR3 runs 14 amino acids, cysteine and phenylalanine included. Only CDR3 DNA is held: 42 bases, read in frame from base 1. Sequences MDHEN (CDR1) and SYDVKM (CDR2) are obtained from the germline V gene. The germline ends are 12 bases apart after V is trimmed by 2 bases and J by 8 bases. This receptor chain uses TRBV28 and TRBJ1-4, with TRBD1 as a weak D call on 5 bases. The origin of this receptor is a man younger than 35 with active or convalescent COVID-19. What was sequenced was peripheral blood. The CDR3 corresponds to CASSLLREGEKLFF. Here is the DNA: TGTGCCAGCAGTTTACTCAGGGAGGGGGAAAAACTGTTTTTT.